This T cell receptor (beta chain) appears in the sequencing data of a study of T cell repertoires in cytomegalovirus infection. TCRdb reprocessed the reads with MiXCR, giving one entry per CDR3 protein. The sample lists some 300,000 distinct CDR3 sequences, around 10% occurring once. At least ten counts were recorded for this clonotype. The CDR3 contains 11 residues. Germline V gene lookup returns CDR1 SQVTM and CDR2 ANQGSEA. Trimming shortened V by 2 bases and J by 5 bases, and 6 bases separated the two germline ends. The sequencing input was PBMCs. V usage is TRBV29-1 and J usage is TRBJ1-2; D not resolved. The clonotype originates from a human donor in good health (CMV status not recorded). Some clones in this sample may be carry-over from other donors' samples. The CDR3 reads CSVEPKYGYTF. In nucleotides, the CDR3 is TGCAGCGTTGAACCGAAGTATGGCTACACCTTC.